Listed below are T cell receptor beta chains from one sample, sequenced in a study of cytomegalovirus exposure and HLA in healthy donors. Assay used: immunoSEQ multiplex PCR; TCRdb lists only in-frame clones, some missing. Of around 160,000 clones detected, around 73% appear once; the ten largest clones hold 1.4%. Sequences were obtained from PBMCs. These receptors were collected from a male donor in good health and CMV-seronegative. Both conserved end residues are part of each CDR3. The D gene is left open where the match is weak. Part of the rows lack a size; the others show once, few, many or a class for expanded clones.

TRBV9	few	NA	TRBJ1-1	CASSQTGNTEAFF	TGTGCCAGCAGCCAGACAGGGAACACTGAAGCTTTCTTT
TRBV9	NA	NA	TRBJ1-6	CASSVEGRGSPLHF	TGTGCCAGCAGCGTAGAGGGGCGCGGTTCACCCCTCCACTTT
TRBV27	NA	TRBD1	TRBJ2-2	CASRTTGKGGELFF	TGTGCCAGCAGAACGACAGGGAAAGGCGGGGAGCTGTTTTTT
TRBV9	NA	TRBD2	TRBJ2-3	CASSESGGNVDTQYF	TGTGCCAGCAGCGAAAGCGGGGGGAACGTAGATACGCAGTATTTT
TRBV28	NA	NA	TRBJ1-2	CASSPGQGPSVFYGYTF	TGTGCCAGCAGCCCCGGGCAGGGGCCGTCTGTTTTCTATGGCTACACCTTC
TRBV19	few	NA	TRBJ1-1	CASSIGRNTEAFF	TGTGCCAGTAGTATTGGTAGGAACACTGAAGCTTTCTTT
TRBV18	NA	NA	TRBJ2-1	CASSPMEVGSYNEQFF	TGTGCCAGCTCACCAATGGAGGTAGGCTCCTACAATGAGCAGTTCTTC
TRBV6-1	few	NA	TRBJ2-2	CASSEARWSGDTGELFF	TGTGCCAGCAGTGAAGCGCGATGGTCCGGGGACACCGGGGAGCTGTTTTTT
TRBV27	once	TRBD1	TRBJ1-2	CASRDRVGGYTF	TGTGCCAGCAGGGACAGGGTGGGTGGCTACACCTTC
TRBV5-1	NA	NA	TRBJ2-1	CASSFSLRELGDNEQFF	TGCGCCAGCAGCTTCTCTCTTAGAGAGCTGGGCGACAATGAGCAGTTCTTC
TRBV5-6	few	TRBD1	TRBJ2-5	CASSLGDRGREQYF	TGTGCCAGCAGCTTGGGGGACAGGGGGCGAGAGCAGTACTTC
TRBV5-4	NA	NA	TRBJ2-2	CASSYQSGAGELFF	TGTGCCAGCAGTTATCAATCAGGGGCCGGGGAGCTGTTTTTT
TRBV7-2	NA	TRBD2	TRBJ2-7	CASSSGLAGLDEQYF	TGTGCCAGCAGCTCCGGACTAGCGGGACTAGACGAGCAGTACTTC
TRBV7-2	NA	NA	TRBJ2-7	CASSDTPFAGEQYF	TGTGCCAGCAGCGATACCCCCTTTGCGGGGGAGCAGTACTTC
TRBV6-5	NA	NA	TRBJ1-2	CASSYRRGGTGYGYTF	TGTGCCAGCAGTTATCGGCGGGGGGGGACCGGCTATGGCTACACCTTC
TRBV27	NA	NA	TRBJ2-5	CASSLSGPLQSWGVETQYF	TGTGCCAGCAGTTTATCAGGGCCCCTACAGAGTTGGGGAGTAGAGACCCAGTACTTC
TRBV11-2	once	NA	TRBJ2-2	CASSTGTHDTGELFF	TGTGCCAGCAGCACCGGGACACATGACACCGGGGAGCTGTTTTTT
TRBV18	few	TRBD1	TRBJ2-2	CASSTRTGGIGTGELFF	TGTGCCAGCTCTACGAGGACAGGGGGCATAGGCACCGGGGAGCTGTTTTTT
TRBV7-2	NA	NA	TRBJ2-2	CASSSGQNTGELFF	TGTGCCAGCAGCTCCGGACAGAACACCGGGGAGCTGTTTTTT
TRBV6-1	NA	NA	TRBJ2-5	CASSEVSIGGGETQYF	TGTGCCAGCAGTGAAGTCTCAATTGGAGGCGGGGAGACCCAGTACTTC
TRBV27	NA	NA	TRBJ2-2	CASSLLAWNTGELFF	TGTGCCAGCAGCTTACTAGCTTGGAACACCGGGGAGCTGTTTTTT
TRBV6-1	NA	NA	TRBJ2-3	CASSEARVRADTQYF	TGTGCCAGCAGTGAAGCGCGGGTCAGAGCAGATACGCAGTATTTT
TRBV7-9	NA	TRBD1	TRBJ2-5	CASSPQGDQETQYF	TGTGCCAGCAGCCCTCAGGGGGATCAAGAGACCCAGTACTTC
TRBV19	few	NA	TRBJ1-1	CASVSLSGGGTEAFF	TGTGCCAGTGTATCGCTTAGCGGGGGAGGCACTGAAGCTTTCTTT
TRBV11-3	NA	NA	TRBJ1-1	CASSSSAQGNTEAFF	TGTGCCAGCAGCTCGTCCGCCCAGGGGAACACTGAAGCTTTCTTT
TRBV11-2	few	TRBD1	TRBJ2-3	CASSLAGQGIADTQYF	TGTGCCAGCAGCTTAGCGGGACAGGGGATCGCAGATACGCAGTATTTT
TRBV4-1	few	TRBD2	TRBJ2-7	CASSQTRSGSRNEQYF	TGCGCCAGCAGCCAAACCCGTAGCGGGAGTCGCAACGAGCAGTACTTC
TRBV5-4	NA	TRBD1	TRBJ2-2	CASSTGQGVVAGELFF	TGTGCCAGCAGCACCGGACAGGGGGTAGTTGCCGGGGAGCTGTTTTTT
TRBV6-1	NA	NA	TRBJ1-3	CASTTRSSGNTIYF	TGTGCCAGCACCACAAGAAGCTCTGGAAACACCATATATTTT
TRBV27	NA	NA	TRBJ1-4	CASSLTVAEGEKLFF	TGTGCCAGCAGTTTAACTGTGGCTGAGGGTGAAAAACTGTTTTTT
TRBV19	few	NA	TRBJ1-1	CASSRGRLSTEAFF	TGTGCCAGTAGTAGGGGCAGGTTGTCTACTGAAGCTTTCTTT
TRBV19	NA	TRBD1	TRBJ1-5	CASSTLGKGAVGNQPQHF	TGTGCCAGTAGTACCCTCGGAAAGGGGGCGGTCGGCAATCAGCCCCAGCATTTT
TRBV18	NA	NA	TRBJ2-3	CASSPQDTDTQYF	TGTGCCAGCTCACCTCAGGACACAGATACGCAGTATTTT
TRBV7-2	NA	NA	TRBJ2-5	CASSPTGSGETQYF	TGTGCCAGCAGCCCCACAGGGTCGGGCGAGACCCAGTACTTC
TRBV6-1	NA	NA	TRBJ1-3	CASSEQPDSASGNTIYF	TGTGCCAGCAGTGAACAACCGGACAGCGCCTCTGGAAACACCATATATTTT
TRBV11-2	NA	NA	TRBJ2-5	CASSKTEGTQYF	TGTGCCAGCAGCAAGACGGAGGGGACCCAGTACTTC
TRBV11-1	NA	NA	TRBJ2-7	CASSPNGGGARHEQYF	TGTGCCAGCAGCCCTAACGGAGGGGGCGCGCGTCACGAGCAGTACTTC
TRBV27	once	NA	TRBJ2-5	CASSERGILGETQYF	TGTGCCAGCAGTGAGAGGGGGATTCTGGGGGAGACCCAGTACTTC
TRBV9	NA	TRBD2	TRBJ2-5	CASSVAPSGAGETQYF	TGTGCCAGCAGCGTAGCTCCTAGCGGGGCCGGAGAGACCCAGTACTTC